This entry is about one TCR beta chain. This record belongs to a study of glioma-infiltrating T cells after dendritic cell vaccination. Across the whole study: Dendritic cells derived from monocytes and pulsed with autologous tumor lysate formed the vaccine.

Time point in this sample: after dendritic cell vaccination, including at tumor progression/relapse. Germline assignment: CDR1 MRHNA and CDR2 SNTAGT. The CDR3 runs to 13 residues. The ends lost 10 bases at V and 2 bases at J; junction bases unmatched: 3. The assay was immunoSEQ multiplex PCR, and TCRdb's table has in-frame clones only and misses some. The data hold around 83,000 clones, with roughly 85% observed a single time. The sequence derives from a human donor with glioblastoma. The chain uses TRBV6-4 and TRBJ2-3; TRBD2 matches 10 bases. The sample consisted of blood, taken after dendritic cell vaccination. The CDR3 nucleotides are TGTGCCACCGGGACTAGCGACACAGATACGCAGTATTTT. Its translation: CATGTSDTDTQYF.